The next 9 T cell receptor beta chains were all read from a single sample in a study of blood T cell repertoires in COVID-19. Generated by immunoSEQ multiplex PCR, the TCRdb table keeps only in-frame clones and is missing some. The data contain approximately 310,000 clones, less than 85% of them singletons. Input material: PBMCs or T cells enriched from blood (not recorded which). These TCRs come from a woman aged 25 to 39 who had been exposed to COVID-19.

V usage is TRBV30 and J usage is TRBJ1-2, with D unclear. Trimming stripped 2 bases from V and 9 bases from J, with 13 bases between. The germline V gene encodes CDR1 GTSNPN and CDR2 SVGIG (reference sequence). The CDR3 spans 12 residues. The CDR3 loop is CAWSLIAARYTF. The CDR3 DNA sequence: TGTGCCTGGAGTTTAATAGCGGCGCGCTACACCTTC. Full variable domain (remainder filled in from reference TRBV30 and TRBJ1-2): SQTIHQWPATLVQPVGSPLSLECTVEGTSNPNLYWYRQAAGRGLQLLFYSVGIGQISSEVPQNLSASRPQDRQFILSSKKLLLSDSGFYLCAWSLIAARYTFGSGTRLTVV.

The V gene is TRBV11-3, the J gene TRBJ2-4; a weak D match, TRBD2 (5 bases). In germline, CDR1 is SGHNT, CDR2 YENEEA. Trimming removed 0 bases at V and 9 bases at J, with 15 bases between. The CDR3 runs to 15 residues. The CDR3 protein is CASSLDYRDDCIQYF. The DNA of the CDR3 is TGTGCCAGCAGCTTAGATTATCGGGATGACTGCATTCAGTACTTC.

The chain links TRBV5-1 to TRBJ2-2; 7 bases match TRBD1. Germline V lookup: CDR1 SGHRS, CDR2 YFSETQ. V lost 6 bases to trimming and J lost 0 bases; unmatched junction nucleotides: 2. The CDR3 is 14 residues long. The CDR3 loop reads CASKQGPNTGELFF. The CDR3 nucleotides read TGCGCCAGCAAACAGGGGCCGAACACCGGGGAGCTGTTTTTT.

The chain carries TRBV5-8 and TRBJ2-1; 14 bases line up with TRBD2. V was clipped by 4 bases and J by 1 base; unmatched bases: 10. The length of the CDR3 is 19 residues. Germline V CDR1 and CDR2: SGHTS, YDEGEE. CDR3 DNA sequence: TGTGCCAGCAGCAGACCCGGGACTAGCGGGAGCCGGTCCTACAATGAGCAGTTCTTC. This encodes CASSRPGTSGSRSYNEQFF.

This clone was observed a few times. V gene TRBV7-3 combines with J gene TRBJ1-2; 7 bases agree with TRBD1. Losses at the gene ends were 2 bases for V and 7 bases for J; bases not matched to a gene: 10. The CDR3 has 15 residues. CDR1 and CDR2 from the germline V gene are SGHTA and FQGTGA. CDR3 sequence: CASSLLQGPESGYTF. The CDR3 DNA follows: TGTGCCAGCAGCTTACTACAGGGGCCCGAAAGTGGCTACACCTTC.

This chain joins TRBV28 and TRBJ2-7; no firm D call. From germline, CDR1 is MDHEN and CDR2 SYDVKM. V was clipped by 7 bases and J by 3 bases, with 10 bases between them. CDR3 length: 12 residues. The CDR3 is CASIRHLYEQYF. The CDR3 DNA reads TGTGCCAGCATAAGACACCTCTACGAGCAGTACTTC. The full variable domain, completed using reference TRBV28 and TRBJ2-7, is DVKVTQSSRYLVKRTGEKVFLECVQDMDHENMFWYRQDPGLGLRLIYFSYDVKMKEKGDIPEGYSVSREKKERFSLILESASTNQTSMYLCASIRHLYEQYFGPGTRLTVT.

The rearrangement links TRBV5-5 to TRBJ2-3; maybe TRBD2 (6 bases). The CDR3 totals 16 residues. CDR1 is SGHKS, CDR2 YYEKEE, per germline (reference sequence). V was shortened by 4 bases and J by 2 bases, with 17 bases between the two germline ends. For the CDR3, the DNA is TGTGCCAGCAGCCGGAGGAGCGGAGGGGCCACAGATACGCAGTATTTT. This gives the protein CASSRRSGGATDTQYF.

The rearrangement joins TRBV7-9 to TRBJ1-2, with D hard to call. In germline, CDR1 is SEHNR, CDR2 FQNEAQ (reference sequence). V lost 5 bases and J lost 7, with 11 bases in between. The CDR3 consists of 12 residues. The CDR3 protein is CASSRPEGGYTF. CDR3 in DNA: TGTGCCAGCAGCCGACCAGAGGGTGGCTACACCTTC.

This chain joins TRBV5-1 and TRBJ2-7; D gene unclear. The germline V and J ends were trimmed by 0 bases and 6 bases, with 16 bases remaining between them. This CDR3 is built from 15 residues. CDR1 is SGHRS, CDR2 YFSETQ, per germline. Here the CDR3 reads CASSLGDTGQSEQYF. DNA for the CDR3: TGCGCCAGCAGCTTGGGAGACACCGGTCAATCCGAGCAGTACTTC. Full variable domain (missing parts from reference TRBV5-1 and TRBJ2-7): KAGVTQTPRYLIKTRGQQVTLSCSPISGHRSVSWYQQTPGQGLQFLFEYFSETQRNKGNFPGRFSGRQFSNSRSEMNVSTLELGDSALYLCASSLGDTGQSEQYFGPGTRLTVT.